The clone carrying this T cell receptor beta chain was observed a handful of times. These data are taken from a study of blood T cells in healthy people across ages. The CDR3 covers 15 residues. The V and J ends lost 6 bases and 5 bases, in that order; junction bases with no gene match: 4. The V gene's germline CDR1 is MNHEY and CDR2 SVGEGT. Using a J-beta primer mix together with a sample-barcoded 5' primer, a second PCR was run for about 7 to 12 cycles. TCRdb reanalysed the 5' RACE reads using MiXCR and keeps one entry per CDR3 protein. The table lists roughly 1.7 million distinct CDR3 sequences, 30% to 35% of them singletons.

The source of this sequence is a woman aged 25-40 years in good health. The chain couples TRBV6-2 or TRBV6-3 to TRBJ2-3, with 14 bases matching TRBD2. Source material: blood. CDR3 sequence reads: CASSPGLAGEDTQYF. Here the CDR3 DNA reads TGTGCCAGCAGCCCGGGACTAGCGGGGGAAGATACGCAGTATTTT.